Below are 5 T cell receptor beta chains sequenced from a single sample in a study of cytomegalovirus exposure and HLA in healthy donors. In the PCR, 60 Vbeta and 13 Jbeta primers were used. Only in-frame clones appear in the TCRdb table, and some are missing; sequencing was by immunoSEQ multiplex PCR. This sample has about 86,000 clones, with roughly three quarters found just once. Material: PBMCs. These receptors originate from a woman aged 40 to 50 in good health and CMV-seropositive.

This chain uses TRBV30 with TRBJ2-4; 11 nucleotides agree with TRBD2. Trimming took 7 bases from V and 6 from J; bases not matched to a gene: 17. This CDR3 contains 17 residues. Germline-derived CDR1 and CDR2 are GTSNPN and SVGIG (reference sequence). CDR3: CASDSGNLAGGVNIQYF. In DNA, the CDR3 is TGTGCCTCAGATTCCGGGAATTTAGCGGGAGGGGTAAACATTCAGTACTTC. The full variable domain, with the rest looked up from reference TRBV30 and TRBJ2-4, is SQTIHQWPATLVQPVGSPLSLECTVEGTSNPNLYWYRQAAGRGLQLLFYSVGIGQISSEVPQNLSASRPQDRQFILSSKKLLLSDSGFYLCASDSGNLAGGVNIQYFGAGTRLSVL.

The genes are TRBV7-3 and TRBJ2-7; TRBD1 matches 10 bases. The CDR3 runs to 14 residues. With V trimmed by 5 bases and J by 4 bases, 5 bases remained unmatched. CDR1 is SGHTA and CDR2 is FQGTGA in the germline V gene. CDR3 residues: CASSLSGQGYEQYF. CDR3 DNA: TGTGCCAGCAGCCTATCGGGACAGGGGTACGAGCAGTACTTC.

This clone showed up just once. The V gene is TRBV5-5, the J gene TRBJ1-5; D ambiguous. V lost 3 bases and J lost 0, with 7 bases in between. CDR1 is SGHKS, CDR2 YYEKEE, per germline (reference sequence). CDR3 size: 14 residues. CDR3 nucleotides: TGTGCCAGCAGCTCACGGGATAGCAATCAGCCCCAGCATTTT. Its translation is CASSSRDSNQPQHF.

DNA for the CDR3: TGTGCCATCAGCCCCGGAGCGGGAGACGTTAGTAACATTCAGTACTTC. This sequence encodes CAISPGAGDVSNIQYF. The chain is built from TRBV10-3 and TRBJ2-4, with 8 bases identical to TRBD2. Trimming removed 6 bases from V and 7 bases from J; junction bases left unmatched: 14. CDR1 is ENHRY, CDR2 SYGVKD, per germline. The CDR3 length is 16 residues.

This clone was seen a few times. The chain uses TRBV28 and TRBJ1-2; maybe TRBD1 (6 bases). The V gene's germline CDR1 is MDHEN and CDR2 SYDVKM. V lost 5 bases, J lost 4 bases, and 8 bases lay in between. The CDR3 is 12 residues long. CDR3 region: CASSEQGYGYTF. As DNA, the CDR3 is TGTGCCAGCAGTGAACAGGGCTATGGCTACACCTTC.